The TCR beta chain described here comes from a study of shared clonotypes between healthy human individuals. Assay used: immunoSEQ multiplex PCR; TCRdb lists only in-frame clones, some missing. Counted here are approximately 2.3 million clones, 85% to 95% occurring once; the ten biggest clones make up about 0.41%. Per germline, CDR1 LNHDA and CDR2 SQIVND (reference sequence). This CDR3 is 15 amino acids long. The V and J ends lost 1 base and 2 bases respectively, with 12 bases between them. The TCR sequence derives from a man between 18 and 29 years old in good health. Some clones in this sample may be carry-over from other donors' samples. The sample comprised naive CD4+ T cells from PBMCs. Subset defined: CD45RA+ positively selected. This chain joins TRBV19 and TRBJ2-7; a possible D gene is TRBD1 (5 bases). The CDR3 DNA follows: TGTGCCAGTAGTATAGGTCGGCAGGGTCCCTACGAGCAGTACTTC. Its translation: CASSIGRQGPYEQYF.